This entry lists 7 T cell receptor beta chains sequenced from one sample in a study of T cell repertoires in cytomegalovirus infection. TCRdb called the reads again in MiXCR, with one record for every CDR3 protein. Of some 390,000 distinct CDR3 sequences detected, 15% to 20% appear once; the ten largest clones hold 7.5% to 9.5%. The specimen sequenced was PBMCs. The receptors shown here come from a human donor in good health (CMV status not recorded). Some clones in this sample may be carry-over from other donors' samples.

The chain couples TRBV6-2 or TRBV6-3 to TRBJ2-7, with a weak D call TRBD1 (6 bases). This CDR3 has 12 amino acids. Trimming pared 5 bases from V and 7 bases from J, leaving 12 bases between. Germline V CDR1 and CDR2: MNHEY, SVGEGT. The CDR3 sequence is CASSQTGLEQYF. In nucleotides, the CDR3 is TGTGCCAGCAGTCAGACAGGACTGGAGCAGTACTTC.

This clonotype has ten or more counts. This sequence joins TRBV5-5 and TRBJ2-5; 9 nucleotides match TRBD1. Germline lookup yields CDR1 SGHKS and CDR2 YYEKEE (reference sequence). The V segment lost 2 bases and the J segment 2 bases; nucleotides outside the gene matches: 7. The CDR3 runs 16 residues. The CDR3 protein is CASSFRRQGGQETQYF. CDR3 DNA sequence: TGTGCCAGCAGCTTCCGACGACAGGGGGGACAAGAGACCCAGTACTTC.

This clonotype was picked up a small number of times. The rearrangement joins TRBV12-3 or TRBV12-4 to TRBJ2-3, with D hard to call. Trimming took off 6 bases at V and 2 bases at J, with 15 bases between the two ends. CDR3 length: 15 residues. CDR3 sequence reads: CASSRPHPATDTQYF. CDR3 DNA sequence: TGTGCCAGCAGCCGCCCACACCCAGCCACAGATACGCAGTATTTT.

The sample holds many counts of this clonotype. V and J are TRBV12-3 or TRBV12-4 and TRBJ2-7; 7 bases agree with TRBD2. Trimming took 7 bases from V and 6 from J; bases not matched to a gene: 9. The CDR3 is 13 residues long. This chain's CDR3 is CASTPAGAVEQYF. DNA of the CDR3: TGTGCCAGCACCCCTGCGGGAGCAGTCGAGCAGTACTTC.

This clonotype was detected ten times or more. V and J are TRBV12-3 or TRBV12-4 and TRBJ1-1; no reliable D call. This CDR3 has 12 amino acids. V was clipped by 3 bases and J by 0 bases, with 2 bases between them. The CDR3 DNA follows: TGTGCCAGCAGTTTCTTGAACACTGAAGCTTTCTTT. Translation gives CASSFLNTEAFF.

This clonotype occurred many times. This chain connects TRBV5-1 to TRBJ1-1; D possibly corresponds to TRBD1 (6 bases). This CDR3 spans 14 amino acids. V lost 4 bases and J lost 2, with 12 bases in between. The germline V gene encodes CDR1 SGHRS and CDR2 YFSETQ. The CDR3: CASSIQGHNTEAFF. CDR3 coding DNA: TGCGCCAGCAGCATACAGGGTCATAACACTGAAGCTTTCTTT.

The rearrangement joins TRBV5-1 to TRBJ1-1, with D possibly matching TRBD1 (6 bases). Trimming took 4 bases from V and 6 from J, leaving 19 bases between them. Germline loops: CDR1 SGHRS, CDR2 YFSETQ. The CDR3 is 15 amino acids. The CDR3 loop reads CASSPGPGQESEAFF. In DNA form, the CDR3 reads TGCGCCAGCAGCCCCGGGCCGGGACAAGAATCTGAAGCTTTCTTT.